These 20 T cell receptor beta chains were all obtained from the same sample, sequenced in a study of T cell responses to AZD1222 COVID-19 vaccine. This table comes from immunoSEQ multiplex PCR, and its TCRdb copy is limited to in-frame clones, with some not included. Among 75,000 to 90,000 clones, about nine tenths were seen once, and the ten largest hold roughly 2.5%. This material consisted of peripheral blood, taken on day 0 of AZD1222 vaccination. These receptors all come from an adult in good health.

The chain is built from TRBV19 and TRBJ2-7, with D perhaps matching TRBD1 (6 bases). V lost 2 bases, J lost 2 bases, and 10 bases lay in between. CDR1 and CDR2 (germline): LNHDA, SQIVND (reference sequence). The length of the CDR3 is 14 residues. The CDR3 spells CASSIQGPAYEQYF. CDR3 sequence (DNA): TGTGCCAGTAGTATACAGGGGCCAGCCTACGAGCAGTACTTC.

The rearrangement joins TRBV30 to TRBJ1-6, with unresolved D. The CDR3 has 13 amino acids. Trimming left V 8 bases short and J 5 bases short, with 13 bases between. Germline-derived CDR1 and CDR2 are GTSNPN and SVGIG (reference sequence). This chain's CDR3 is CAHGFEHNSPLHF. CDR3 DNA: TGTGCCCATGGATTCGAACATAATTCACCCCTCCACTTT.

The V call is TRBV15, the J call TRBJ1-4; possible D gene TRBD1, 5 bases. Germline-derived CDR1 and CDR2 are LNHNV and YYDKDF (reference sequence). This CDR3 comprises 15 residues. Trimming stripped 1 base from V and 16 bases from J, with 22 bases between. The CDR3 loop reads CATSRGLGRASVGFF. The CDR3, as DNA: TGTGCCACCAGCAGAGGTCTCGGCAGGGCCTCGGTTGGGTTTTTT.

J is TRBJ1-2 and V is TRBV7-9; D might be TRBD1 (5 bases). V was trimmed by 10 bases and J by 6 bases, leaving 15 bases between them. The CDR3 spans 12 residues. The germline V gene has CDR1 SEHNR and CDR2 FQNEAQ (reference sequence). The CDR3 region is CATPGGKDGYTF. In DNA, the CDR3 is TGTGCCACCCCGGGGGGGAAGGATGGCTACACCTTC.

Written as DNA, the CDR3 is TGTGCCAGCAGCCTCGGGGGCTCCTACGAGCAGTACTTC. This gives the protein CASSLGGSYEQYF. The chain couples TRBV3-1 (or the pseudogene TRBV3-2) to TRBJ2-7, with D perhaps TRBD2 (6 bases). In germline, CDR1 is LGHDT, CDR2 YNNKEL (reference sequence). The length of the CDR3 is 13 residues. Trimming removed 4 bases at V and 0 bases at J, with 7 bases between.

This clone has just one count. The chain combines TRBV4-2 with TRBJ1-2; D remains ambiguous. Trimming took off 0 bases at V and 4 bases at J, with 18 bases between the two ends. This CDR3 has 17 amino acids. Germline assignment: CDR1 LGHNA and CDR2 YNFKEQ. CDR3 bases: TGTGCCAGCAGCCAAGATTCGCAGGTTTTGGGATTCTATGGCTACACCTTC. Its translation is CASSQDSQVLGFYGYTF.

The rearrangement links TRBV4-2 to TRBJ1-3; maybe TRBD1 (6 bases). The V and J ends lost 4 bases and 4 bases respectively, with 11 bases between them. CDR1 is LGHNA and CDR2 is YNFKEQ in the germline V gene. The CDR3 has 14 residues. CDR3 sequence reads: CASSRDRSGNTIYF. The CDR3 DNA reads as TGTGCCAGCAGCCGCGACAGGAGCGGAAACACCATATATTTT.

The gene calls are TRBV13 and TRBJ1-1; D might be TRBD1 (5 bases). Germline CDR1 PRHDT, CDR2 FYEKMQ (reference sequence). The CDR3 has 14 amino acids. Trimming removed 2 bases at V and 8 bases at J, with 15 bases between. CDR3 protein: CASSLQVGQSEAFF. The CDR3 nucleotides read TGTGCCAGCAGCTTACAAGTCGGACAATCGGAAGCTTTCTTT.

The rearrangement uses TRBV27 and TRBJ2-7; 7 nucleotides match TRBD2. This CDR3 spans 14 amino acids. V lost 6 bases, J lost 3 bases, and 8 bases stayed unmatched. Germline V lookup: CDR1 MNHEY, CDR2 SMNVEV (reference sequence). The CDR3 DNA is TGTGCCAGCAGCGCCAACGGGGGGATCTACGAGCAGTACTTC. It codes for CASSANGGIYEQYF.

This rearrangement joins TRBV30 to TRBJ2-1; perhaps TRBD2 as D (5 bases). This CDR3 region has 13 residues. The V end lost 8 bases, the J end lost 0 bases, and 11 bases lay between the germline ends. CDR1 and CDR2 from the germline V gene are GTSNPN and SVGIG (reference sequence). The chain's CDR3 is CAGAASSYNEQFF. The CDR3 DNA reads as TGTGCCGGAGCGGCGAGCTCCTACAATGAGCAGTTCTTC.

CDR3 in DNA: TGTGCCAGCAGCTTGGCCCCAGACACCGCTTTATACTACGAGCAGTACTTC. It is translated as CASSLAPDTALYYEQYF. The J gene is TRBJ2-7, the V gene TRBV5-5; the D is unclear. V was clipped by 0 bases and J by 3 bases, with 19 bases between them. The CDR3 runs 17 residues. Germline lookup yields CDR1 SGHKS and CDR2 YYEKEE (reference sequence).

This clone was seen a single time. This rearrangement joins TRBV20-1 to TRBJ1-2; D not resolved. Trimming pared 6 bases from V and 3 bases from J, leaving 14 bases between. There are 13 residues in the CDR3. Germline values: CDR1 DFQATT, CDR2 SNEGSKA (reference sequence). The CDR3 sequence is CSASPLVDYGYTF. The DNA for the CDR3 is TGCAGTGCCAGTCCTCTTGTGGACTATGGCTACACCTTC.

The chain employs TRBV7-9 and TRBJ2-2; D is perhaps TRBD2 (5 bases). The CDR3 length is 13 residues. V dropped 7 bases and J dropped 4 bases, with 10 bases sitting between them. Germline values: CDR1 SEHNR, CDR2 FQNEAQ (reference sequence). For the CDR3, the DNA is TGTGCCAGCACATTCGCGGGCACCGGGGAGCTGTTTTTT. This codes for CASTFAGTGELFF.

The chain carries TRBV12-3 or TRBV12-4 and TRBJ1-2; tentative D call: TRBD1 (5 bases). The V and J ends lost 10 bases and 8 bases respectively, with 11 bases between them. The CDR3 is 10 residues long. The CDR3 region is CATGGGGYTF. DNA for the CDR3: TGTGCCACCGGGGGGGGAGGCTACACCTTC.

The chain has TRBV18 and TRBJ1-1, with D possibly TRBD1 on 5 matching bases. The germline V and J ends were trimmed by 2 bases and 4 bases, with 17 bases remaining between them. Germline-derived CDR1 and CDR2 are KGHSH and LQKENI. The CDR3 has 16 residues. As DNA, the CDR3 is TGTGCCAGCTCACCATTGCCGGGACCCGGGGGCACTGAAGCTTTCTTT. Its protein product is CASSPLPGPGGTEAFF.

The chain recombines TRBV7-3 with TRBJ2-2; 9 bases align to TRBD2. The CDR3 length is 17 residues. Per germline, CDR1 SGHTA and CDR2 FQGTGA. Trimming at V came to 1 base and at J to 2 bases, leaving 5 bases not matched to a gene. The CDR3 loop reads CASSLMILAGNTGELFF. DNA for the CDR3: TGTGCCAGCAGCTTAATGATACTAGCGGGTAACACCGGGGAGCTGTTTTTT. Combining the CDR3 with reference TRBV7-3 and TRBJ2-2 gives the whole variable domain GAGVSQTPSNKVTEKGKYVELRCDPISGHTALYWYRQSLGQGPEFLIYFQGTGAADDSGLPNDRFFAVRPEGSVSTLKIQRTERGDSAVYLCASSLMILAGNTGELFFGEGSRLTVL.

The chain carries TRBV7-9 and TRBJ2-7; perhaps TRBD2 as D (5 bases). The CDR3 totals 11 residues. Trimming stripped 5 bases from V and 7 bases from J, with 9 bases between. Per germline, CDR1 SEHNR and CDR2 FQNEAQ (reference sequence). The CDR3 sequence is CASSPGVEQYF. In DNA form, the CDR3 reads TGTGCCAGCAGCCCCGGGGTAGAGCAGTACTTC. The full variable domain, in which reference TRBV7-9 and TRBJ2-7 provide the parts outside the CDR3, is DTGVSQNPRHKITKRGQNVTFRCDPISEHNRLYWYRQTLGQGPEFLTYFQNEAQLEKSRLLSDRFSAERPKGSFSTLEIQRTEQGDSAMYLCASSPGVEQYFGPGTRLTVT.

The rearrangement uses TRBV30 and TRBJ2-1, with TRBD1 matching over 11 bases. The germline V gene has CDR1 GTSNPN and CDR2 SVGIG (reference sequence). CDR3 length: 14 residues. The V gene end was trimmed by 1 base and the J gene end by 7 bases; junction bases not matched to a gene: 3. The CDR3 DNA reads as TGTGCCTGGAGTGCGGACAGGGGGCTGAATGAGCAGTTCTTC. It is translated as CAWSADRGLNEQFF.

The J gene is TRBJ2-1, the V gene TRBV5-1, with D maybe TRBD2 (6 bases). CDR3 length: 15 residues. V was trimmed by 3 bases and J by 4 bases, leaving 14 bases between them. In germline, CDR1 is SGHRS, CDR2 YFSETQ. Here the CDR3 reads CASSSTGEVYNEQFF. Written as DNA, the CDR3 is TGCGCCAGCAGCTCCACCGGGGAGGTTTACAATGAGCAGTTCTTC.

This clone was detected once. This CDR3 is CASTFSTEDYGYTF. The DNA of the CDR3 is TGTGCCAGCACTTTTTCGACAGAAGACTATGGCTACACCTTC. The V call is TRBV5-6, the J call TRBJ1-2; weak D call: TRBD1 (5 bases). V was clipped by 6 bases and J by 3 bases, with 15 bases between them. The germline CDR1 and CDR2 sequences are SGHDT and YYEEEE. This CDR3 is 14 amino acids long.